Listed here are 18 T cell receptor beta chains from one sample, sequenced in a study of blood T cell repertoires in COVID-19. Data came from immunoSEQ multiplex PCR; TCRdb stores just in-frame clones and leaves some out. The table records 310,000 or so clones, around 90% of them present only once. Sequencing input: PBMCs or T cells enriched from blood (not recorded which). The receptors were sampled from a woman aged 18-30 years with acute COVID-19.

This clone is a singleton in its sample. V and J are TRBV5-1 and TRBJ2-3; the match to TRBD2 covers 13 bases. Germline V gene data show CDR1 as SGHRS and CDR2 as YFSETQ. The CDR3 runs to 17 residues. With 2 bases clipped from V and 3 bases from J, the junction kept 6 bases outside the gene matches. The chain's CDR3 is CASSLVGLAGVTDTQYF. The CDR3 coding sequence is TGCGCCAGCAGCTTAGTTGGACTAGCGGGAGTAACAGATACGCAGTATTTT. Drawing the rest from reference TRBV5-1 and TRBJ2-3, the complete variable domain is KAGVTQTPRYLIKTRGQQVTLSCSPISGHRSVSWYQQTPGQGLQFLFEYFSETQRNKGNFPGRFSGRQFSNSRSEMNVSTLELGDSALYLCASSLVGLAGVTDTQYFGPGTRLTVL.

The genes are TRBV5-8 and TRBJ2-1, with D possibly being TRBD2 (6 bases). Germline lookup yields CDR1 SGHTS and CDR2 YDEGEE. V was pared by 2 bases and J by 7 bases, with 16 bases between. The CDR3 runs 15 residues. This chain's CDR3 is CASSFRAGSGNEQFF. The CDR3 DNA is TGTGCCAGCAGCTTCAGGGCGGGAAGCGGTAATGAGCAGTTCTTC.

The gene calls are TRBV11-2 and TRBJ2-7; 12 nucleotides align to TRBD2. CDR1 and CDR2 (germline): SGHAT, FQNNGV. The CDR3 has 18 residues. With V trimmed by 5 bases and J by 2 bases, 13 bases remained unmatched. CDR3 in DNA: TGTGCCAGCAGCCCGGACGGGGCTAGCGGGAGGGTTACCTACGAGCAGTACTTC. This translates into CASSPDGASGRVTYEQYF.

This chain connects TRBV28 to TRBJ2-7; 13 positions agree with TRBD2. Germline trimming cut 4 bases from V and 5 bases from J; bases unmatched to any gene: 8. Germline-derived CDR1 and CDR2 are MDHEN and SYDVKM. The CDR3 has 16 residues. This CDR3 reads CASSSAGLAGVDEQYF. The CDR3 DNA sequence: TGTGCCAGCAGTTCCGCCGGACTAGCGGGGGTGGACGAGCAGTACTTC.

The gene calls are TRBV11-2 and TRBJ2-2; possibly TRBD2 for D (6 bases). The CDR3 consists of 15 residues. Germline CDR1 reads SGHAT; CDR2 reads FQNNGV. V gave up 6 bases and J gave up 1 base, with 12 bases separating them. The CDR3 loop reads CASSPGEGNTGELFF. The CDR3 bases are TGTGCCAGCAGTCCGGGAGAGGGGAACACCGGGGAGCTGTTTTTT. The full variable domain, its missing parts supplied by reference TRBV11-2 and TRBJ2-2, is EAGVAQSPRYKIIEKRQSVAFWCNPISGHATLYWYQQILGQGPKLLIQFQNNGVVDDSQLPKDRFSAERLKGVDSTLKIQPAKLEDSAVYLCASSPGEGNTGELFFGEGSRLTVL.

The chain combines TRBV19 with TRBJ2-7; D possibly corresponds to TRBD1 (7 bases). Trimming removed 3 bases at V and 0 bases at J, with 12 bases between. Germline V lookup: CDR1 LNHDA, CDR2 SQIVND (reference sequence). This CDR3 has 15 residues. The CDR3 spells CASSISGGPSYEQYF. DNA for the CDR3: TGTGCCAGTAGTATTTCAGGGGGGCCCTCCTACGAGCAGTACTTC.

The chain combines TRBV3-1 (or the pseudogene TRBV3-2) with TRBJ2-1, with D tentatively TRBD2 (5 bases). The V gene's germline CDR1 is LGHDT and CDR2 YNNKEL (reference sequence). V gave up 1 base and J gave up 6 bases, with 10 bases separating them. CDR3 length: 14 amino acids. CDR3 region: CASSQVGSGNEQFF. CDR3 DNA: TGTGCCAGCAGCCAAGTGGGAAGCGGCAATGAGCAGTTCTTC.

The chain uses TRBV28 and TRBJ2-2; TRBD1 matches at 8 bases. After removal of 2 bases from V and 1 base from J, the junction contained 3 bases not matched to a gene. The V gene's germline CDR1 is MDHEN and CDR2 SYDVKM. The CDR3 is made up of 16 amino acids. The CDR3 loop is CASSLPGQGNTGELFF. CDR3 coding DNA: TGTGCCAGCAGTTTACCCGGACAGGGGAACACCGGGGAGCTGTTTTTT. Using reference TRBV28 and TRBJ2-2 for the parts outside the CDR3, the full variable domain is DVKVTQSSRYLVKRTGEKVFLECVQDMDHENMFWYRQDPGLGLRLIYFSYDVKMKEKGDIPEGYSVSREKKERFSLILESASTNQTSMYLCASSLPGQGNTGELFFGEGSRLTVL.

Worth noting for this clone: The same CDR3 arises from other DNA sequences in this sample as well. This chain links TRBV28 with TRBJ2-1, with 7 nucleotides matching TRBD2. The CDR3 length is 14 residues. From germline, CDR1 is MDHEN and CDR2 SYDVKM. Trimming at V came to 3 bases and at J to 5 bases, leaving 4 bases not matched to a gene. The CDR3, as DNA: TGTGCCAGCAGTTTGACGGGGGGTGACAATGAGCAGTTCTTC. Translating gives CASSLTGGDNEQFF.

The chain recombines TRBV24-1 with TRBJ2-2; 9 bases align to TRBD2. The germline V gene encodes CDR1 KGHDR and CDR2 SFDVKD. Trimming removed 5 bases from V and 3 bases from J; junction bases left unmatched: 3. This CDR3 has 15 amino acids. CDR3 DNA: TGTGCCACCAGTGGGACTAGCGACTACACCGGGGAGCTGTTTTTT. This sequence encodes CATSGTSDYTGELFF.

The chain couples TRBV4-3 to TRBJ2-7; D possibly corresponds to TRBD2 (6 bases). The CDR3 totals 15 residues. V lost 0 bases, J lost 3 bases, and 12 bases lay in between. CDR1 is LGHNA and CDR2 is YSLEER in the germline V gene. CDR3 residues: CASSQEWARGYEQYF. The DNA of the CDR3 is TGCGCCAGCAGCCAAGAGTGGGCGCGGGGCTACGAGCAGTACTTC.

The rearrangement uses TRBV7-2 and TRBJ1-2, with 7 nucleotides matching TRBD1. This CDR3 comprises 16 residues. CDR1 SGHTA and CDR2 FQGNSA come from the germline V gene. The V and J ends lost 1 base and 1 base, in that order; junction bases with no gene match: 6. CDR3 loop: CASSLVVTGNNYGYTF. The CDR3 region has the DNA TGTGCCAGCAGCTTAGTTGTGACAGGGAATAACTATGGCTACACCTTC.

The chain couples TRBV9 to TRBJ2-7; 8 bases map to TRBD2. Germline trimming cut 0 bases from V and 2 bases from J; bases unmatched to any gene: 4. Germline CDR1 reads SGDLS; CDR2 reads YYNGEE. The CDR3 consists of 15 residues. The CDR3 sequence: CASSVGGSGAYEQYF. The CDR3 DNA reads TGTGCCAGCAGCGTAGGGGGTAGCGGGGCCTACGAGCAGTACTTC.

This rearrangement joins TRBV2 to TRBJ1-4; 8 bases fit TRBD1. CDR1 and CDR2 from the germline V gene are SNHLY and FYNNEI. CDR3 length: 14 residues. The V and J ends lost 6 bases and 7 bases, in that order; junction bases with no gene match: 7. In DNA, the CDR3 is TGTGCCAGCAGGGCTTCAGGGGGCGGTGAAAAACTGTTTTTT. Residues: CASRASGGGEKLFF.

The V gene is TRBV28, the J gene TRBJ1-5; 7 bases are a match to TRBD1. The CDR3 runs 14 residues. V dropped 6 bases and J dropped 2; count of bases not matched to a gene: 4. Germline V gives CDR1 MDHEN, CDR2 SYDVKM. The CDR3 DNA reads TGTGCCAGCAGCCACAGGGGTGGCAATCAGCCCCAGCATTTT. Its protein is CASSHRGGNQPQHF.

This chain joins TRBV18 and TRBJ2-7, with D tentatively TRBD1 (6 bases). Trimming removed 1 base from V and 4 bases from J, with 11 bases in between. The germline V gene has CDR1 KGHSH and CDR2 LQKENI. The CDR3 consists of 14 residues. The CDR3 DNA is TGTGCCAGCTCACCACAACGAACAGGGTACGAGCAGTACTTC. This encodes CASSPQRTGYEQYF. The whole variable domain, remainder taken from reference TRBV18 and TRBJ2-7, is NAGVMQNPRHLVRRRGQEARLRCSPMKGHSHVYWYRQLPEEGLKFMVYLQKENIIDESGMPKERFSAEFPKEGPSILRIQQVVRGDSAAYFCASSPQRTGYEQYFGPGTRLTVT.

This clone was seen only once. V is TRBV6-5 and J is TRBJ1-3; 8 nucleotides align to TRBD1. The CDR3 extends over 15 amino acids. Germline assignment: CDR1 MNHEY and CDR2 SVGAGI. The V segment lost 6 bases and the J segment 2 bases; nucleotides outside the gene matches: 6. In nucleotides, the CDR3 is TGTGCCAGCAGGGACGGACAGGGAGCTGGAAACACCATATATTTT. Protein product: CASRDGQGAGNTIYF.

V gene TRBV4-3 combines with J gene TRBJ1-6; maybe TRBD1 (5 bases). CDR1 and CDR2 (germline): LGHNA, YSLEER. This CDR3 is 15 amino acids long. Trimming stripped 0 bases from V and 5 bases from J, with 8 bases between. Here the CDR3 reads CASSQEVTDNSPLHF. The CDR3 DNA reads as TGCGCCAGCAGCCAAGAAGTGACAGATAATTCACCCCTCCACTTT.